What follows describes a single T cell receptor beta chain. The target antigen is unknown. The entry originates in a study of T-cell reconstitution after alpha-beta-depleted transplantation in children. Findings and caveats of the study: At day 60, the high TCRbeta diversity found in some patients originated from recipient T cells and thymic progenitors that had survived. After one year, T-cell counts and TCRbeta diversity mostly came from new T cells. In patients about two months after transplant, alpha-beta T cells reportedly arose from several hundred expanded graft clones.

Unique molecular identifiers featured in how the TCRbeta library was prepared. Each CDR3 protein gets one entry after TCRdb re-called the PCR reads with MiXCR. Among around 450,000 distinct CDR3 sequences listed, about 45% were seen once. The CDR3 is made up of 15 amino acids. Germline V gene lookup returns CDR1 SGHRS and CDR2 YFSETQ. V was trimmed by 4 bases and J by 4 bases, leaving 17 bases between them. The specimen comprised PBMCs, sampled before TCRalphabeta/CD19-depleted stem cell transplant. This sequence originates from a girl aged 2 to 9 with aplastic anemia, due to receive a stem cell transplant. This chain connects TRBV5-1 to TRBJ1-1; D is uncertain. The CDR3 loop reads CASSPEWGEGTEAFF. The CDR3 coding sequence is TGCGCCAGCAGCCCAGAGTGGGGTGAGGGCACTGAAGCTTTCTTT. The entire variable domain, with the rest obtained from reference TRBV5-1 and TRBJ1-1, is as follows: KAGVTQTPRYLIKTRGQQVTLSCSPISGHRSVSWYQQTPGQGLQFLFEYFSETQRNKGNFPGRFSGRQFSNSRSEMNVSTLELGDSALYLCASSPEWGEGTEAFFGQGTRLTVV.